Detailed here is one T cell receptor (beta chain). Its cognate antigen has yet to be identified. No per-base quality is available; no much larger clone lies one base away. The cysteine opens and the phenylalanine closes a CDR3 of 14 amino acids. The kept DNA is CDR3 alone, 42 bases in frame from the first base. Via the germline V gene, CDR1 is MNHEY and CDR2 SVGAGI. Clipping removes 6 bases from V and 8 bases from J, with 9 as the unmatched junction base count. The source of the sample is a study of STAT3 mutations in large granular lymphocyte leukemia (dated by TCRdb to about 2019). With regard to the full study: About half of the T-LGLL patients who underwent longitudinal sequencing carried canonical activating STAT3 mutations. As controls, the study also included longitudinal sequencing of a couple of patients with natural killer LGL leukemia. From an initial cohort of 200 to 250 LGL patients, approximately 17 representative T-LGLL cases were chosen for longitudinal sequencing of TCRbeta and STAT3. Each patient was sequenced at an average of about 4 time points, ranging from 2 to 8 samplings. One or more immunosuppressive therapy regimens were given to more than half of T-LGLL patients, and hematologic response was seen in about 36% of the treated patients. Serial deep sequencing of TCRbeta CDR3 and STAT3 was performed in patients with T-cell large granular lymphocyte leukemia to reconstruct clonal hierarchy and dynamics. What the research found in general, with its limitations: In several patients, dominant TCR clone burden exceeded STAT3 mutant burden, suggesting STAT3 mutation arose secondarily within a pre-expanded clone. Linking therapy response to changes in TCR clonal burden was complicated by variable intervals between samplings and by differing treatment regimens. Persisting codominant clonotypes in some patients meant a small but highly pathogenic clone may have been missed. TCR clonotype switching after therapy was observed in about 35% of the 18 patients, and all newly emerging clones were found to be STAT3 wild type. Because no samples were available when a clone first appeared, clonal expansion had to be inferred from samplings taken at other points. Every T-LGLL patient showed at least one immunodominant TCRbeta clonotype, and about half showed multiple immunodominant subclonotypes.

An Illumina MiSeq was used to sequence the TCRbeta libraries, yielding an average of about 42,000 productive templates per sample. TCRbeta CDR3 libraries were generated with the immunoSEQ assay using multiplex PCR amplification. For the original study's pipeline: Following a previously defined approach, repertoire diversity was calculated, and values close to 0 point to extremely monoclonal samples. TCRdb mirrors the immuneACCESS table, restricted to in-frame sequences. Some clones are absent from its copies; in checked studies, under half trace to an unresolved V gene, and the reason for the others is unknown. V, J and clone size were drawn from that table, and D and trimming were deduced from the DNA. The sample has 25,000 to 30,000 clones on record, 60% to 85% of them singletons. Approximately 31% of the sample belongs to the ten largest clones. The same DNA, extracted from blood mononuclear cells, served for both the TCR sequencing and the STAT3 sequencing.

Sequencing used peripheral blood mononuclear cells. The chain uses TRBV6-5 and TRBJ2-1; 8 of the junction bases match TRBD2. The clonotype originates from a woman between 45 and 60 years old with T-cell large granular lymphocyte leukemia. Some clones in this sample may be carry-over from other donors' samples. The age is the age at diagnosis. This receptor carries the CDR3 CASSRLASLDEQFF. The sequenced DNA is TGTGCCAGCAGCAGACTAGCGAGTTTGGATGAGCAGTTCTTC.